This T cell receptor (beta chain) was found in a study of blood T cells in healthy people across ages. The study's findings and limits: Estimated diversity, derived from one million T cells, was regarded as an underestimate.

The table lists this clonotype with a few counts. The antigen is unknown. A second about 7 to 12 cycle PCR used barcoded and J-beta primers. From the 5' RACE reads, TCRdb called clonotypes with MiXCR, one entry per CDR3 protein. Found here are 600,000 or so distinct CDR3 sequences, 20% to 25% of them singletons; the top ten hold approximately 3.7%. PBMCs numbering at least 6 million were isolated per sample. Germline V gene lookup returns CDR1 SGHDT and CDR2 YYEEEE. This CDR3 comprises 14 residues. Input material: blood. This sequence originates from a man aged 65 to 79 in good health. The rearrangement links TRBV5-6 to TRBJ2-5, with TRBD2 as a possible D gene (5 bases). Matching the DNA end better, TRBJ2-1 makes the J call doubtful. The CDR3 region has the DNA TGTGCCAGCAGCTTGGTTGGGAGCCGGAATGAGCAGTTCTTC. Amino acid sequence: CASSLVGSRNEQFF.